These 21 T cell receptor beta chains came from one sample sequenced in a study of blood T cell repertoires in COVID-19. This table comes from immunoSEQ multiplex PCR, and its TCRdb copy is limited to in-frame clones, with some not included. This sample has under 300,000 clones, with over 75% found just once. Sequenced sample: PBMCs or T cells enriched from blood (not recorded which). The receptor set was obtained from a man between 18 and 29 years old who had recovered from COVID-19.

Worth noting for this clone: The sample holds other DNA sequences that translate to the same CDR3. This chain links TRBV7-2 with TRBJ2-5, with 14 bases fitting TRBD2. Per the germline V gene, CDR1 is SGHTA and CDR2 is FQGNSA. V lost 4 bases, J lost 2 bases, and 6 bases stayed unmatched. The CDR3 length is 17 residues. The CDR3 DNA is TGTGCCAGCAGCTCTGGACTAGCGGGAGGCAAACAAGAGACCCAGTACTTC. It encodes CASSSGLAGGKQETQYF. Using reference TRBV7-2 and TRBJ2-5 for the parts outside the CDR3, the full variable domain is GAGVSQSPSNKVTEKGKDVELRCDPISGHTALYWYRQSLGQGLEFLIYFQGNSAPDKSGLPSDRFSAERTGGSVSTLTIQRTQQEDSAVYLCASSSGLAGGKQETQYFGPGTRLLVL.

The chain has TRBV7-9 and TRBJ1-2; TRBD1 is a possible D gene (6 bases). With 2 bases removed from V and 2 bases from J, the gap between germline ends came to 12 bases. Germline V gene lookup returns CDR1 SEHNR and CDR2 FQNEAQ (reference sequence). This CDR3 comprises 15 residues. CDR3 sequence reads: CASSLSYRANYGYTF. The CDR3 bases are TGTGCCAGCAGCTTATCTTACAGGGCAAACTATGGCTACACCTTC.

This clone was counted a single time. The CDR3 spells CASSQGWEPQHF. The DNA of the CDR3 is TGTGCCAGTAGTCAGGGATGGGAGCCCCAGCATTTT. The V gene is TRBV19, the J gene TRBJ1-5; a weak D match, TRBD1 (5 bases). The CDR3 spans 12 residues. CDR1 and CDR2 from the germline V gene are LNHDA and SQIVND (reference sequence). V lost 5 bases and J lost 8, with 10 bases in between.

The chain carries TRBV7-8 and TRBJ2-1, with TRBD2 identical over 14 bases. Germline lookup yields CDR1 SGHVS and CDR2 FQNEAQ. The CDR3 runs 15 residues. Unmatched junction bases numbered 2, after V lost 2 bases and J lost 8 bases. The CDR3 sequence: CASSLRLAGGDEQFF. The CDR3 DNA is TGTGCCAGCAGCTTAAGACTAGCGGGAGGGGATGAGCAGTTCTTC.

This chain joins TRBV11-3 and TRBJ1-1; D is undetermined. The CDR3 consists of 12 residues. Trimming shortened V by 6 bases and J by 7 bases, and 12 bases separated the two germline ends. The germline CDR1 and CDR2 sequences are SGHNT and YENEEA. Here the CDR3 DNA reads TGTGCCAGCAGTCTACACGGGAATGAAGCTTTCTTT. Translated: CASSLHGNEAFF.

Written as DNA, the CDR3 is TGTGCCAGCAGCTTAGGGGGGGACGGAGGCCGATCACCCCTCCACTTT. Protein: CASSLGGDGGRSPLHF. The V call is TRBV11-2, the J call TRBJ1-6, with a tentative D call TRBD1 (5 bases). The germline CDR1 and CDR2 sequences are SGHAT and FQNNGV. V lost 1 base and J lost 10, with 17 bases in between. The CDR3 runs 16 residues. Supplemented by reference TRBV11-2 and TRBJ1-6, the full variable domain reads EAGVAQSPRYKIIEKRQSVAFWCNPISGHATLYWYQQILGQGPKLLIQFQNNGVVDDSQLPKDRFSAERLKGVDSTLKIQPAKLEDSAVYLCASSLGGDGGRSPLHFGNGTRLTVT.

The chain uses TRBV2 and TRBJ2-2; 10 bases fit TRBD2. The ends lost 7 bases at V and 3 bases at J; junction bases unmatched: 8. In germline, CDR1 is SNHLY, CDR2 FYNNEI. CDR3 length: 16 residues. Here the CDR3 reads CASTQLAGTYTGELFF. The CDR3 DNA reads TGTGCCAGCACCCAACTAGCGGGGACGTACACCGGGGAGCTGTTTTTT.

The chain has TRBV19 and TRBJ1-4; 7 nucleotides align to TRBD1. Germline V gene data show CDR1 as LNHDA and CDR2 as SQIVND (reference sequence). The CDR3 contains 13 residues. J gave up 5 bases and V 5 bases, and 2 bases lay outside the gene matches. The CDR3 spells CASSDRENEKLFF. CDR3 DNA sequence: TGTGCCAGTAGTGACAGGGAGAATGAAAAACTGTTTTTT.

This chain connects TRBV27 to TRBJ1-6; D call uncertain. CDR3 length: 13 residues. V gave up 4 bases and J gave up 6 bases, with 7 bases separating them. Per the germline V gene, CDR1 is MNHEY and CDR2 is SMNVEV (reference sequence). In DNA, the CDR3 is TGTGCCAGCAGTTCGGTAGTTAATTCACCCCTCCACTTT. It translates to CASSSVVNSPLHF.

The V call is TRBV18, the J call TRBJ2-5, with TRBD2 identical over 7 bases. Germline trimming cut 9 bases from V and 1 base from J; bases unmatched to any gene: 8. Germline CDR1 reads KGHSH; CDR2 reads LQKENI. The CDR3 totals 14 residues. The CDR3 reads CASLLGTTQETQYF. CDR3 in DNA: TGTGCCAGTCTACTGGGGACTACCCAAGAGACCCAGTACTTC.

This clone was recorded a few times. CDR3 nucleotide sequence: TGTGCCAGCCGAGGGACAGTCTATAATGAAAAACTGTTTTTT. It is translated as CASRGTVYNEKLFF. J is TRBJ1-4 and V is TRBV6-5; TRBD1 matches 7 bases. The J segment lost 4 bases and the V segment lost 8 bases, leaving 7 bases of the junction unmatched. The germline V gene encodes CDR1 MNHEY and CDR2 SVGAGI. This CDR3 comprises 14 residues.

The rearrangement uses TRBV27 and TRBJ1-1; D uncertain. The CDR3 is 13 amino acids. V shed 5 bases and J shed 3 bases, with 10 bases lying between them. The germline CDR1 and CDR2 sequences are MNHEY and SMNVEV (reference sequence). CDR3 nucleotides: TGTGCCAGCAGTAGAGTTGCGTACACTGAAGCTTTCTTT. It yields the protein CASSRVAYTEAFF.

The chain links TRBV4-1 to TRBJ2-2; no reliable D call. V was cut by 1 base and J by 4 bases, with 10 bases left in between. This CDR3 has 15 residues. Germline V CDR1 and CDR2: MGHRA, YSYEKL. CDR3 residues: CASSQGVGPTGELFF. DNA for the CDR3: TGCGCCAGCAGCCAAGGTGTGGGCCCCACCGGGGAGCTGTTTTTT.

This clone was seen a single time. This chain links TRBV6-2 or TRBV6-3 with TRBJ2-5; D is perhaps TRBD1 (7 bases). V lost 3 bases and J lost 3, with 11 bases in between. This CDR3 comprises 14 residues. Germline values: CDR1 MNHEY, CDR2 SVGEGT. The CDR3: CASSYQGGKETQYF. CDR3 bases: TGTGCCAGCAGTTATCAGGGGGGAAAAGAGACCCAGTACTTC.

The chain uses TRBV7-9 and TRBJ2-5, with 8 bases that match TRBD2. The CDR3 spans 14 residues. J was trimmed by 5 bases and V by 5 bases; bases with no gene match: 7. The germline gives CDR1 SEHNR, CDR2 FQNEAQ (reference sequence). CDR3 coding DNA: TGTGCCAGCAGCGCCACGGGGGGGGGCGAGACCCAGTACTTC. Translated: CASSATGGGETQYF.

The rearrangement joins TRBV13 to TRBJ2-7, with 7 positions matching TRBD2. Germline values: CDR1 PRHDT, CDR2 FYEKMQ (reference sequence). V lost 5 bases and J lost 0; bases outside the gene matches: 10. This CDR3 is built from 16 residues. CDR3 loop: CASSTKRGGSSYEQYF. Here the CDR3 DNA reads TGTGCCAGCAGCACAAAGAGGGGCGGGAGCTCCTACGAGCAGTACTTC. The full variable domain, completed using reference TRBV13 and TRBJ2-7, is AAGVIQSPRHLIKEKRETATLKCYPIPRHDTVYWYQQGPGQDPQFLISFYEKMQSDKGSIPDRFSAQQFSDYHSELNMSSLELGDSALYFCASSTKRGGSSYEQYFGPGTRLTVT.

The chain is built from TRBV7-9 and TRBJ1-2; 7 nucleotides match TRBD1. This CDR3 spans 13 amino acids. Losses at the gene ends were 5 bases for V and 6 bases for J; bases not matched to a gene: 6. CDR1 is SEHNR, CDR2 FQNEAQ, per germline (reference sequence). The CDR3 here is CASSNGTADGYTF. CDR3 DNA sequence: TGTGCCAGCAGCAATGGGACAGCCGATGGCTACACCTTC.

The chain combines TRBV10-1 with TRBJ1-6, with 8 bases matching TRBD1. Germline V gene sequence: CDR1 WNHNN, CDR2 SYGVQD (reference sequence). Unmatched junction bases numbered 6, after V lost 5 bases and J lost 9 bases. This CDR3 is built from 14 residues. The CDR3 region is CASSPGGWSSPLHF. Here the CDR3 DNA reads TGCGCCAGCAGTCCAGGGGGCTGGAGTTCACCCCTCCACTTT.

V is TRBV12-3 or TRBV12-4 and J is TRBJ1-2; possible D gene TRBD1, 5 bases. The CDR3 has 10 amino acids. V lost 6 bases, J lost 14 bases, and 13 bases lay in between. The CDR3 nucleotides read TGTGCCAGCAGCCTACCCTCAGGGACCTTC. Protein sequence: CASSLPSGTF.

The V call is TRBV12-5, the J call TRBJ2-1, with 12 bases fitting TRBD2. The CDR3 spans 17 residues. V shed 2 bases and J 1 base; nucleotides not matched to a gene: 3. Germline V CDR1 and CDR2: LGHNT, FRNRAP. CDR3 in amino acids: CASGLQLAGGSYNEQFF. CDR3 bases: TGTGCTAGTGGTTTGCAACTAGCGGGAGGTTCCTACAATGAGCAGTTCTTC.

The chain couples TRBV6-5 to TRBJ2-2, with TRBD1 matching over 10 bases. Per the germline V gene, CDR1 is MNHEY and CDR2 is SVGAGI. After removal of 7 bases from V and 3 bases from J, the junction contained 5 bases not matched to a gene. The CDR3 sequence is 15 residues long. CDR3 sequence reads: CASKDGTGDTGELFF. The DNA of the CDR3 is TGTGCCAGCAAGGACGGGACAGGGGACACCGGGGAGCTGTTTTTT.